Listed here are 25 T cell receptor beta chains from one sample, sequenced in a study of technical replicates of blood from several donors. Method: immunoSEQ multiplex PCR; TCRdb's copy keeps in-frame clones and lacks some. The profile shows 50,000 to 55,000 clones, about 86% of them singletons. Sequencing was done on a sample of PBMCs. Receptor source: a human donor in good health. Some clones in this sample may be carry-over from other donors' samples.

The chain combines TRBV5-1 with TRBJ2-3; TRBD2 agrees at 7 bases. The CDR3 contains 17 residues. In germline, CDR1 is SGHRS, CDR2 YFSETQ. V gave up 4 bases and J gave up 0 bases; unmatched junction bases: 11. The CDR3 coding sequence is TGCGCCAGCAGCCCCCAATGGGGAGCGGGGAGCACAGATACGCAGTATTTT. Its protein product is CASSPQWGAGSTDTQYF. Together with reference TRBV5-1 and TRBJ2-3, the CDR3 gives the full variable domain: KAGVTQTPRYLIKTRGQQVTLSCSPISGHRSVSWYQQTPGQGLQFLFEYFSETQRNKGNFPGRFSGRQFSNSRSEMNVSTLELGDSALYLCASSPQWGAGSTDTQYFGPGTRLTVL.

J is TRBJ2-5 and V is TRBV4-3; D is possibly TRBD2 (5 bases). Germline assignment: CDR1 LGHNA and CDR2 YSLEER. The CDR3 runs 15 residues. V lost 5 bases, J lost 1 base, and 14 bases lay in between. CDR3 protein: CASSAQVGIQETQYF. CDR3 nucleotides: TGCGCCAGCAGCGCCCAGGTCGGGATCCAAGAGACCCAGTACTTC.

This clone was counted between two and nine times. The chain couples TRBV30 to TRBJ1-5, with D perhaps TRBD1 (6 bases). CDR1 and CDR2 from the germline V gene are GTSNPN and SVGIG (reference sequence). V lost 2 bases and J 2 bases, leaving 10 bases between the germline ends. CDR3 length: 14 residues. The CDR3 region is CAWSQGLGNQPQHF. DNA of the CDR3: TGTGCCTGGAGTCAGGGGTTAGGCAATCAGCCCCAGCATTTT.

The J gene is TRBJ2-7, the V gene TRBV7-2; D remains ambiguous. This CDR3 spans 12 amino acids. In germline, CDR1 is SGHTA, CDR2 FQGNSA. V was cut by 3 bases and J by 7 bases, with 10 bases left in between. CDR3 sequence: CASSLPKREQYF. CDR3 in DNA: TGTGCCAGCAGCTTGCCTAAGAGGGAGCAGTACTTC.

The chain is built from TRBV19 and TRBJ1-1, with a possible D match to TRBD1 (6 bases). The CDR3 sequence is 14 residues long. Germline V gene sequence: CDR1 LNHDA, CDR2 SQIVND (reference sequence). V dropped 4 bases and J dropped 4 bases, with 13 bases sitting between them. In nucleotides, the CDR3 is TGTGCCAGTAGTAGTACAGGGACGGGCACTGAAGCTTTCTTT. It yields the protein CASSSTGTGTEAFF.

This chain connects TRBV2 to TRBJ1-6; 8 nucleotides align to TRBD1. Per the germline V gene, CDR1 is SNHLY and CDR2 is FYNNEI. This CDR3 comprises 15 residues. After removal of 6 bases from V and 5 bases from J, the junction contained 6 bases not matched to a gene. For the CDR3, the DNA is TGTGCCAGCAGATCCGGGACAGGAGATAATTCACCCCTCCACTTT. Translating gives CASRSGTGDNSPLHF.

By share, this clone ranks as medium-sized. The chain combines TRBV13 with TRBJ1-6; D possibly corresponds to TRBD1 (5 bases). The germline CDR1 and CDR2 sequences are PRHDT and FYEKMQ (reference sequence). V dropped 0 bases and J dropped 10 bases, with 10 bases sitting between them. The CDR3 sequence is 14 residues long. CDR3 nucleotide sequence: TGTGCCAGCAGCTTAGGAGGGGTCGGGTCACCCCTCCACTTT. It codes for CASSLGGVGSPLHF.

The chain carries TRBV23-1 and TRBJ1-2, with D maybe TRBD1 (5 bases). TRBV23-1 is recorded as an ORF, its role being uncertain. V lost 8 bases and J lost 2, with 12 bases in between. This CDR3 is built from 13 residues. The CDR3 bases are TGCGCCAGCTCTGAGACAGTCAACTATGGCTACACCTTC. It codes for CASSETVNYGYTF.

The V and J genes are TRBV4-3 and TRBJ2-7, with no clear D. Deletions cut 3 bases from V and 6 bases from J, with 15 bases between. Germline V gene lookup returns CDR1 LGHNA and CDR2 YSLEER. This CDR3 comprises 14 residues. CDR3 region: CASSHPPVASEQYF. The CDR3 DNA reads as TGCGCCAGCAGCCATCCGCCCGTAGCCTCCGAGCAGTACTTC.

This clone was seen only a few times. The CDR3 protein is CASSPGESSGGADTQYF. The DNA for the CDR3 is TGTGCCAGCAGCCCCGGGGAGAGTAGCGGGGGGGCAGATACGCAGTATTTT. The chain carries TRBV4-2 and TRBJ2-3; 11 nucleotides align to TRBD2. The CDR3 is 17 amino acids. Germline-derived CDR1 and CDR2 are LGHNA and YNFKEQ. V gave up 4 bases and J gave up 4 bases; unmatched junction bases: 10.

The gene calls are TRBV29-1 and TRBJ1-2; D is uncertain. The length of the CDR3 is 12 residues. Between the trimmed V and J ends, which lost 4 bases and 8 bases, there was a span of 14 bases. CDR1 is SQVTM and CDR2 is ANQGSEA in the germline V gene. This chain's CDR3 is CSVGTTAGGYTF. CDR3 nucleotides: TGCAGCGTTGGGACGACGGCGGGGGGCTACACCTTC.

This rearrangement joins TRBV7-2 to TRBJ1-1; D remains unclear. Germline V CDR1 and CDR2: SGHTA, FQGNSA. The CDR3 runs to 13 residues. Trimming removed 4 bases at V and 5 bases at J, with 11 bases between. The CDR3 DNA reads as TGTGCCAGCAGCTCCCGACGGGAGACTGAAGCTTTCTTT. Amino acid sequence: CASSSRRETEAFF. The full variable domain, in which reference TRBV7-2 and TRBJ1-1 provide the parts outside the CDR3, is GAGVSQSPSNKVTEKGKDVELRCDPISGHTALYWYRQSLGQGLEFLIYFQGNSAPDKSGLPSDRFSAERTGGSVSTLTIQRTQQEDSAVYLCASSSRRETEAFFGQGTRLTVV.

The V gene is TRBV15, the J gene TRBJ1-1; D not resolved. CDR1 and CDR2 from the germline V gene are LNHNV and YYDKDF (reference sequence). This CDR3 has 13 amino acids. Trimming cost V 0 bases and J 4 bases, with 6 bases left between them. CDR3 amino acids: CATSRDPSTEAFF. In DNA, the CDR3 is TGTGCCACCAGCAGAGATCCGAGCACTGAAGCTTTCTTT.

This chain links TRBV30 with TRBJ2-7, with a tentative D call TRBD1 (5 bases). The CDR3 covers 12 residues. The germline V and J ends were trimmed by 0 bases and 4 bases, with 7 bases remaining between them. Germline V gives CDR1 GTSNPN, CDR2 SVGIG (reference sequence). DNA for the CDR3: TGTGCCTGGAGTGTAAAGGGGTACGAGCAGTACTTC. Translated, it gives CAWSVKGYEQYF.

This clone was detected only once. The chain has TRBV7-9 and TRBJ2-5; tentative D call: TRBD2 (5 bases). The V and J ends lost 3 bases and 5 bases respectively, with 13 bases between them. The CDR3 length is 14 residues. Looked up from germline, CDR1 is SEHNR and CDR2 is FQNEAQ (reference sequence). The CDR3 bases are TGTGCCAGCAGCTTGTGGGGTAGCGAGGAGACCCAGTACTTC. This sequence encodes CASSLWGSEETQYF.

The chain uses TRBV20-1 and TRBJ1-2, with D maybe TRBD1 (5 bases). Deletions cut 2 bases from V and 8 bases from J, with 9 bases between. CDR3 size: 11 residues. Germline values: CDR1 DFQATT, CDR2 SNEGSKA (reference sequence). The CDR3 loop reads CSARRQMGYTF. In DNA, the CDR3 is TGCAGTGCTAGAAGACAGATGGGCTACACCTTC.

The chain joins TRBV13 to TRBJ1-2, with D perhaps TRBD1 (6 bases). The CDR3 has 15 amino acids. The ends were cut back, 1 base at V and 2 bases at J, with 11 bases in the middle. Germline CDR1 and CDR2: PRHDT and FYEKMQ (reference sequence). The CDR3 DNA is TGTGCCAGCAGCTTAGTCTACAGGGAGAACTATGGCTACACCTTC. Its protein product is CASSLVYRENYGYTF.

The chain combines TRBV4-2 with TRBJ2-7; D is perhaps TRBD1 (5 bases). The ends were cut back, 1 base at V and 4 bases at J, with 11 bases in the middle. This CDR3 is built from 14 residues. Looked up from germline, CDR1 is LGHNA and CDR2 is YNFKEQ. The CDR3 sequence: CASSQGAGSYEQYF. CDR3 in DNA: TGTGCCAGCAGCCAAGGTGCAGGGTCGTACGAGCAGTACTTC.

The chain uses TRBV7-8 and TRBJ1-1; the D gene is possibly TRBD1 (5 bases). The CDR3 covers 13 residues. Germline CDR1 is SGHVS and CDR2 is FQNEAQ. Trimming left V 4 bases short and J 5 bases short, with 11 bases between. The CDR3 DNA sequence: TGTGCCAGCAGCTCCAGGGTGAGGACTGAAGCTTTCTTT. This encodes CASSSRVRTEAFF.

This sequence joins TRBV10-3 and TRBJ1-6, with 9 bases fitting TRBD1. There are 15 residues in the CDR3. The germline V gene has CDR1 ENHRY and CDR2 SYGVKD. After removal of 6 bases from V and 7 bases from J, the junction contained 7 bases not matched to a gene. The CDR3 DNA follows: TGTGCCATCAGCTTACAGGGGGCGCGGAATTCACCCCTCCACTTT. Translation: CAISLQGARNSPLHF.

V usage is TRBV12-5 and J usage is TRBJ2-4; D perhaps matches TRBD2 (6 bases). CDR3 length: 16 amino acids. With 7 bases removed from V and 1 base from J, the gap between germline ends came to 17 bases. Looked up from germline, CDR1 is LGHNT and CDR2 is FRNRAP. CDR3 amino acids: CASANGGTWAKNIQYF. The CDR3 DNA reads TGTGCTAGTGCCAATGGGGGGACTTGGGCCAAAAACATTCAGTACTTC.

This chain connects TRBV9 to TRBJ2-1; D remains unclear. Germline lookup yields CDR1 SGDLS and CDR2 YYNGEE. The CDR3 runs 16 residues. Between the trimmed V and J ends, which lost 3 bases and 6 bases, there was a span of 19 bases. The CDR3 sequence: CASSATGSREINEQFF. The CDR3 nucleotides read TGTGCCAGCAGCGCTACCGGGTCGCGAGAAATCAATGAGCAGTTCTTC.

The chain employs TRBV7-8 and TRBJ1-5; possible D gene TRBD1, 5 bases. CDR3 length: 13 amino acids. Trimming shortened V by 5 bases and J by 4 bases, and 9 bases separated the two germline ends. Per the germline V gene, CDR1 is SGHVS and CDR2 is FQNEAQ. CDR3 DNA sequence: TGTGCCAGCAGCAGCGACAGAAATCAGCCCCAGCATTTT. Translation: CASSSDRNQPQHF.

This clone has a single count. The chain recombines TRBV9 with TRBJ2-7, with D hard to call. V was cut by 3 bases and J by 0 bases, with 7 bases left in between. The CDR3 covers 13 residues. Germline CDR1 reads SGDLS; CDR2 reads YYNGEE. Written as DNA, the CDR3 is TGTGCCAGCAGCGCCCCCGGCTCCTACGAGCAGTACTTC. The encoded protein is CASSAPGSYEQYF.

The genes are TRBV29-1 and TRBJ1-2, with 8 bases identical to TRBD1. CDR1 and CDR2 (germline): SQVTM, ANQGSEA. The CDR3 contains 15 residues. J was trimmed by 4 bases and V by 6 bases; bases with no gene match: 13. In DNA form, the CDR3 reads TGCAGCGTCACGGTGGGCATAACAGGGGGCTATGGCTACACCTTC. It yields the protein CSVTVGITGGYGYTF.